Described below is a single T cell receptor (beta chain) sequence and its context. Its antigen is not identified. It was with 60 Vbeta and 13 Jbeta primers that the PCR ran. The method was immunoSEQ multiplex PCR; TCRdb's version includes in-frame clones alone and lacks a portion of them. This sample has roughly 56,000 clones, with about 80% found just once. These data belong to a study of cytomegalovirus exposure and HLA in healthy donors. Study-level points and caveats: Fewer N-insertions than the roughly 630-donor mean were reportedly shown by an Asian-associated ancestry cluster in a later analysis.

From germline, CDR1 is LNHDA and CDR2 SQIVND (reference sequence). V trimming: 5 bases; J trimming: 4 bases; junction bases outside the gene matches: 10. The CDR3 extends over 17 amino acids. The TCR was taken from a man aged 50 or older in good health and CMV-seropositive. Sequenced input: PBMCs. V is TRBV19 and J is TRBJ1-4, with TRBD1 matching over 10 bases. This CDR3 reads CASSSTGGEGRNEKLFF. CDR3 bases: TGTGCCAGTAGTTCGACAGGGGGCGAGGGGCGTAATGAAAAACTGTTTTTT.